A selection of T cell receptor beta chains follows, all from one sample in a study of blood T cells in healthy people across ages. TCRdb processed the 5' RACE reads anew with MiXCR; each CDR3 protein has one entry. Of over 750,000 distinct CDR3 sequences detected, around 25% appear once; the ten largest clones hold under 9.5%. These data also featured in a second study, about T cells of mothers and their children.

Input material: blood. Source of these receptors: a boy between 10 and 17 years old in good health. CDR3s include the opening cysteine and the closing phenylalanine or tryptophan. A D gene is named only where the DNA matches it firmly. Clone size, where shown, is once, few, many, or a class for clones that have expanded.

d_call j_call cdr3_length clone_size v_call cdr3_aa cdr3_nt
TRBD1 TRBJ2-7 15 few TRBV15 CATSRSGTGAYEQYF TGTGCCACCAGCAGATCCGGGACAGGGGCCTACGAGCAGTACTTC
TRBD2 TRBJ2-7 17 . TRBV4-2 CASSHPTSGFETYEQYF TGTGCCAGCAGCCACCCCACTAGCGGGTTCGAGACCTACGAGCAGTACTTC
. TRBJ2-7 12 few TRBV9 CASSTPTPEQYF TGTGCCAGCAGCACCCCAACCCCCGAGCAGTACTTC
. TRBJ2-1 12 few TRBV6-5 CASSLRGAGQFF TGTGCCAGCAGCCTTAGGGGGGCTGGGCAGTTCTTC
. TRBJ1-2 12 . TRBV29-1 CSDRRSLVGYTF TGCAGCGACAGACGGAGTTTGGTTGGCTACACCTTC
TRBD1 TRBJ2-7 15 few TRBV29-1 CSVRHRGDYLGEQYF TGCAGCGTAAGACACAGGGGGGATTACTTAGGCGAGCAGTACTTC
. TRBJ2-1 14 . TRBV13 CASSLAGRVNEQFF TGTGCCAGCAGCTTAGCGGGACGGGTCAATGAGCAGTTCTTC
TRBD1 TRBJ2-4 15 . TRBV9 CASSVEGTGGNIQYF TGTGCCAGCAGCGTAGAGGGGACAGGGGGGAACATTCAGTACTTC
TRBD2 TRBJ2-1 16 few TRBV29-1 CSVEGVAGEGYNEQFF TGCAGCGTTGAAGGTGTAGCGGGAGAAGGGTACAATGAGCAGTTCTTC
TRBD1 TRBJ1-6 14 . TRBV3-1 CASSDLDRASPLHF TGTGCCAGCAGCGACCTGGACAGGGCTTCACCCCTCCACTTT
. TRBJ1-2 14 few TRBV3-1 CASSQGTANYGYTF TGTGCCAGCAGCCAAGGGACAGCGAACTATGGCTACACCTTC
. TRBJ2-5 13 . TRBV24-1 CATRSSGEETQYF TGTGCCACCAGATCCTCGGGGGAAGAGACCCAGTACTTC
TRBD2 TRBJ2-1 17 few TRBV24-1 CATSDRTSGKGNNEQFF TGTGCCACCAGTGATCGGACTAGCGGGAAGGGTAACAATGAGCAGTTCTTC
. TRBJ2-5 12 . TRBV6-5 CASSRDSETQYF TGTGCCAGCAGCCGGGACTCGGAGACCCAGTACTTC
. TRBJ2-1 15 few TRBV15 CATSRAGYTYNEQFF TGTGCCACCAGCAGAGCGGGTTACACCTACAATGAGCAGTTCTTC
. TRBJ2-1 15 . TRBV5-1 CASSLFAGSYNEQFF TGCGCCAGCAGCTTGTTTGCTGGCTCCTACAATGAGCAGTTCTTC
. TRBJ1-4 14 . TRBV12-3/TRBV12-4 CASRSDRTNEKLFF TGTGCCAGCAGGTCGGACAGAACTAATGAAAAACTGTTTTTT
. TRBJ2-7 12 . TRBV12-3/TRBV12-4 CASSPGPGEQYF TGTGCCAGCAGTCCGGGCCCAGGAGAGCAGTACTTC
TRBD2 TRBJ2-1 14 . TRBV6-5 CASSPSGGDNEQFF TGTGCCAGCAGTCCTAGCGGGGGGGACAATGAGCAGTTCTTC
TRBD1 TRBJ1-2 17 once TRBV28 CASSLGGGQGPNYGYTF TGTGCCAGCAGTTTAGGGGGGGGACAGGGCCCTAACTATGGCTACACCTTC
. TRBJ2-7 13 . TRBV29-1 CSVVGRSSYEQYF TGCAGCGTTGTGGGCAGGTCATCCTACGAGCAGTACTTC
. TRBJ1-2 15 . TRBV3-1 CASSQTSIGNYGYTF TGTGCCAGCAGCCAAACTTCGATTGGCAACTATGGCTACACCTTC
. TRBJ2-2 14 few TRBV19 CASSMGPNTGELFF TGTGCCAGTAGTATGGGTCCAAACACCGGGGAGCTGTTTTTT
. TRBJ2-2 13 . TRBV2 CASSEVLAGELFF TGTGCCAGCAGTGAGGTCCTCGCCGGGGAGCTGTTTTTT
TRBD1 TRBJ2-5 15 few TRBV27 CASSFSPGGYETQYF TGTGCCAGCAGTTTTTCCCCAGGGGGCTACGAGACCCAGTACTTC
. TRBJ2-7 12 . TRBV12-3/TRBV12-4 CASSQEDHEQYF TGTGCCAGCAGCCAAGAAGACCACGAGCAGTACTTC
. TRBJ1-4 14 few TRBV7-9 CASSLGGGNEKLFF TGTGCCAGCAGCTTAGGCGGGGGAAATGAAAAACTGTTTTTT
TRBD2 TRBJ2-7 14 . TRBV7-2 CASSSLAGRYEQYF TGTGCCAGCAGCAGCTTAGCGGGTCGCTACGAGCAGTACTTC
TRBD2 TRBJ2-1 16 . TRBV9 CASSADRTGGDNEQFF TGTGCCAGCAGCGCCGACCGGACGGGGGGGGACAATGAGCAGTTCTTC
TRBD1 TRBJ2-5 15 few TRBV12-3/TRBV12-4 CASNQGDSVYETQYF TGTGCCAGCAACCAGGGGGACAGTGTTTACGAGACCCAGTACTTC
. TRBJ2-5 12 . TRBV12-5 CASGPPEGTQYF TGTGCTAGTGGTCCCCCAGAGGGGACCCAGTACTTC
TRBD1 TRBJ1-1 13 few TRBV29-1 CSVVGTGETEAFF TGCAGCGTTGTCGGGACAGGGGAAACTGAAGCTTTCTTT
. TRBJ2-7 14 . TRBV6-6 CASSYRGETYEQYF TGTGCCAGCAGTTATCGCGGGGAAACCTACGAGCAGTACTTC
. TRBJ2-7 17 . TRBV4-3 CASSQHSLPPGSYEQYF TGCGCCAGCAGCCAACACAGTCTGCCCCCCGGATCCTACGAGCAGTACTTC
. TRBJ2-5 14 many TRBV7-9 CASSSRQKQETQYF TGTGCCAGCAGCTCTCGACAGAAACAAGAGACCCAGTACTTC
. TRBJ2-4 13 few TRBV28 CASSLRERDIQYF TGTGCCAGCAGTTTACGGGAGAGGGACATTCAGTACTTC
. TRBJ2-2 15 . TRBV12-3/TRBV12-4 CASSPLEPTPGELFF TGTGCCAGCAGTCCCCTAGAGCCCACCCCCGGGGAGCTGTTTTTT